The T cell receptor beta chain described here comes from a study of CD8 T cells in ankylosing spondylitis. TCRdb re-analysed the 5' RACE reads in MiXCR, keeping a single row per CDR3 protein. The sample has some 130,000 distinct CDR3 sequences, around 10% seen once. V was shortened by 0 bases and J by 0 bases, with 9 bases between the two germline ends. The CDR3 runs to 15 residues. CDR1 and CDR2 from the germline V gene are SGHRS and YFSETQ. This clonotype was recorded at least ten times. The receptor was derived from a female donor with ankylosing spondylitis or in good health (not recorded which). J is TRBJ1-1 and V is TRBV5-1; D is uncertain. The sequenced sample was blood, either unsorted or a sorted T cell fraction (not recorded which). CDR3 nucleotides: TGCGCCAGCAGCTTGGCGTCAGCCTTGAACACTGAAGCTTTCTTT. This gives the protein CASSLASALNTEAFF.